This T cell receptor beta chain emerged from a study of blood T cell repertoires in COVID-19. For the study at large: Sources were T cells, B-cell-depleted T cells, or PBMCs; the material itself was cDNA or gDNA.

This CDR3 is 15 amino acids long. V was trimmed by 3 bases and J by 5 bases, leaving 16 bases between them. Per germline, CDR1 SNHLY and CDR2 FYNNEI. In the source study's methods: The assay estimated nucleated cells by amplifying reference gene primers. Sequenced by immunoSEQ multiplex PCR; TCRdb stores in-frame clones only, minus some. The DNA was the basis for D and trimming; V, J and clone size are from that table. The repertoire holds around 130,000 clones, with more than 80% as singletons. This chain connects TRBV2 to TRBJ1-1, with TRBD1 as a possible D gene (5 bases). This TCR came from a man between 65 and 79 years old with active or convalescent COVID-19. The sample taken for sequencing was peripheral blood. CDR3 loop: CASSDRPGPTTEAFF. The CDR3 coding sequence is TGTGCCAGCAGTGATCGTCCAGGGCCAACTACTGAAGCTTTCTTT.